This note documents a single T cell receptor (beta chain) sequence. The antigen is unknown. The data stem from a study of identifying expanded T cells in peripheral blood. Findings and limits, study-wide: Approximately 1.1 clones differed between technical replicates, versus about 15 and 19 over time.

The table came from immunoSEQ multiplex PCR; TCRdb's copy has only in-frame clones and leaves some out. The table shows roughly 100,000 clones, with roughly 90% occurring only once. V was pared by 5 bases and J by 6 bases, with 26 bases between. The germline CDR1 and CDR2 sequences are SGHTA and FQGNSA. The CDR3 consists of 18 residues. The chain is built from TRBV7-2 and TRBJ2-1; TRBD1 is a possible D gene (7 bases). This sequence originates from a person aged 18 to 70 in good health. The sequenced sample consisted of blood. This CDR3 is CASSPGGSGAPRANEQFF. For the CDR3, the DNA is TGTGCCAGCAGCCCAGGGGGTAGCGGAGCCCCACGTGCCAATGAGCAGTTCTTC.